What follows are 9 T cell receptor beta chains derived from one specimen sequenced in a study of T cell clusters in autoimmune cytopenias. Each sample's input was roughly 270 ng genomic DNA, 38,000 or so genome equivalents. TRB rearrangements were amplified by touch-down multiplex PCR with mixed TRB-A/B primers. TCRdb re-called the multiplex PCR reads, yielding one record per CDR3 amino acid sequence without DNA. This table lists nearly 5,500 distinct CDR3 sequences. These same records also appear under a second study, on T cell repertoires in aging, cancer and after chemotherapy.

Sequenced sample: peripheral blood. These receptors came from a human donor in good health.

This clonotype is medium-sized (0.01 to 0.1%) by frequency. The chain recombines TRBV19 with TRBJ2-1; TCRdb reports TRBD2, a call that lacks DNA to check it against. Germline V lookup: CDR1 LNHDA, CDR2 SQIVND (reference sequence). The CDR3 spans 15 residues. The CDR3 protein is CASSERERLVHEQFF.

The gene calls are TRBV19 and TRBJ1-4; TCRdb lists TRBD1, though no DNA is available to test this call. Germline CDR1 LNHDA, CDR2 SQIVND (reference sequence). The CDR3 is made up of 15 amino acids. The CDR3 loop reads CASGKGRPNNEKLFF.

By frequency, this clonotype is medium-sized. V and J are TRBV27 and TRBJ2-7; TCRdb lists TRBD1, though no DNA is available to test this call. Germline V gene sequence: CDR1 MNHEY, CDR2 SMNVEV (reference sequence). This CDR3 has 15 amino acids. This chain's CDR3 is CASSPRGTGRYEQYF.

J is TRBJ1-1 and V is TRBV7-9; TCRdb names TRBD1, which stays unverified in the absence of DNA. Germline V lookup: CDR1 SEHNR, CDR2 FQNEAQ (reference sequence). This CDR3 contains 14 residues. CDR3: CASSLDAGVAEAFF.

This chain uses TRBV5-1 with TRBJ1-3; TCRdb designates TRBD1, a call that cannot be tested without DNA. Germline V CDR1 and CDR2: SGHRS, YFSETQ. The CDR3 consists of 14 residues. This CDR3 reads CASSLEGQGNTIYF.

CDR3 amino acids: CASSFGGGYGNTEAFF. The chain joins TRBV12-3 or TRBV12-4 to TRBJ1-1; the D gene TCRdb calls, TRBD1, cannot be checked with no DNA. The CDR3 length is 16 residues.

The V call is TRBV20-1, the J call TRBJ2-1; TCRdb gives TRBD2 as the D gene, but with no DNA this cannot be confirmed. Germline CDR1 reads DFQATT; CDR2 reads SNEGSKA (reference sequence). The CDR3 is made up of 15 amino acids. The CDR3 region is CSATIPLGLYNEQFF.

The V call is TRBV2, the J call TRBJ2-1. Looked up from germline, CDR1 is SNHLY and CDR2 is FYNNEI. This CDR3 comprises 12 residues. CDR3: CASKVEWDEQFF.

This clonotype is called medium-sized (0.01 to 0.1%) based on its frequency. The chain joins TRBV27 to TRBJ1-2; TCRdb calls TRBD1, which cannot be checked without DNA. The CDR3 loop spans 13 amino acids. CDR1 is MNHEY and CDR2 is SMNVEV in the germline V gene (reference sequence). CDR3: CASSKTGDYGYTF.